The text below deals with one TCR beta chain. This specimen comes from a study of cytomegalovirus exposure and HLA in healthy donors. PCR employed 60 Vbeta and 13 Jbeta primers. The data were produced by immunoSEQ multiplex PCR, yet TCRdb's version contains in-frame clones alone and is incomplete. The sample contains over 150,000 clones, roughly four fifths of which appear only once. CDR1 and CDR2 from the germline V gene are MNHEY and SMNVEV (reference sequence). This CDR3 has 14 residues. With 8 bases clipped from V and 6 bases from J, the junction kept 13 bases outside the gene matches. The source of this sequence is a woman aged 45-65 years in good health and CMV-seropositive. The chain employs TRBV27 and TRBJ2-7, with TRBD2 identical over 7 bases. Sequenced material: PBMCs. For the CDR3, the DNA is TGTGCCAGCGGCTCGGGGGGTGCCCCTTCCGAGCAGTACTTC. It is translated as CASGSGGAPSEQYF.